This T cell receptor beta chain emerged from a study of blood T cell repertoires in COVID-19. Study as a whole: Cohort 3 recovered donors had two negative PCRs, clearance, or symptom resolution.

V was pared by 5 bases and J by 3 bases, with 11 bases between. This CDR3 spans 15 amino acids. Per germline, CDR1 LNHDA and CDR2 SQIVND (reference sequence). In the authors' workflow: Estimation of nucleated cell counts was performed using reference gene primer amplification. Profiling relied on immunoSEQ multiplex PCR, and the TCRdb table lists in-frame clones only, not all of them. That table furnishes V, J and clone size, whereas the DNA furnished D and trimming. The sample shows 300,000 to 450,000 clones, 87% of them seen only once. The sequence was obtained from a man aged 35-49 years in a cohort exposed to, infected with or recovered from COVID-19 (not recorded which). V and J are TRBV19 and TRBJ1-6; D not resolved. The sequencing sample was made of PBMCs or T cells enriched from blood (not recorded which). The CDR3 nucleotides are TGTGCCAGTAGTGAGCGGGGAAACTATAATTCACCCCTCCACTTT. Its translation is CASSERGNYNSPLHF.